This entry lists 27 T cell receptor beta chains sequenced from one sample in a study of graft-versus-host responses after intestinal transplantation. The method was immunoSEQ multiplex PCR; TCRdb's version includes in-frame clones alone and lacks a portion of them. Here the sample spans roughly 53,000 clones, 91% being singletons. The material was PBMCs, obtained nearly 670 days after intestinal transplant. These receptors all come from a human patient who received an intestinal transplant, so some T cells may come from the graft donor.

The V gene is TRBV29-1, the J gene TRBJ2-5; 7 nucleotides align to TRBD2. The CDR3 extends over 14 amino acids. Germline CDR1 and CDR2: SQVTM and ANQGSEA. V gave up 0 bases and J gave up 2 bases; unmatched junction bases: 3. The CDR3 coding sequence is TGCAGCGTTGAAGATTGGCGGGGGCAAGAGACCCAGTACTTC. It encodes CSVEDWRGQETQYF.

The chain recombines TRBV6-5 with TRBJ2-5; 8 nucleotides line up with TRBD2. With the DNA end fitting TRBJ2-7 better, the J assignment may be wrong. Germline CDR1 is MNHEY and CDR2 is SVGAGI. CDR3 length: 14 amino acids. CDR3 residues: CASTGGRGDHEQYF. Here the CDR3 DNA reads TGTGCCAGCACCGGAGGGCGGGGGGATCACGAGCAGTACTTC.

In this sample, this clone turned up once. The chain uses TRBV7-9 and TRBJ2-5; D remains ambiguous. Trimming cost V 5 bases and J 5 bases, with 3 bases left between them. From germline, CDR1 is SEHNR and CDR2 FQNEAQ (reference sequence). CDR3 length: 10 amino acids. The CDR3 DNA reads TGTGCCAGCAGCGGGGAGACCCAGTACTTC. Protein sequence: CASSGETQYF.

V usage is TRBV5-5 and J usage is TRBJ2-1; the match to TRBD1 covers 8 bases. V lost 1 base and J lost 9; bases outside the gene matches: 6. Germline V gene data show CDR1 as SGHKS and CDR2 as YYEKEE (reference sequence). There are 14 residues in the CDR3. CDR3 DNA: TGTGCCAGCAGCTTGCGGCAGGGGGCGGGTGAGCAGTTCTTC. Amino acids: CASSLRQGAGEQFF.

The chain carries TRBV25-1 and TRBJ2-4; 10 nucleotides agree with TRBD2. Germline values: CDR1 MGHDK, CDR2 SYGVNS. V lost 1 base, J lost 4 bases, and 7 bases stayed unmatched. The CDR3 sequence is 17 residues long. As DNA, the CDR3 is TGTGCCAGCAGTGAATTGGGGGCTAGCGGGGGAAAAAACATTCAGTACTTC. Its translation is CASSELGASGGKNIQYF.

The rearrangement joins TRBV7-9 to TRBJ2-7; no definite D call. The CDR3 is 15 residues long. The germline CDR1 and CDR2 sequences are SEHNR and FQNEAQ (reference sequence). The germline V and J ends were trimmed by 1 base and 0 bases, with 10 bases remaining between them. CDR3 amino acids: CASSLVDGFSYEQYF. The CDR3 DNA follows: TGTGCCAGCAGCTTAGTTGACGGATTCTCCTACGAGCAGTACTTC.

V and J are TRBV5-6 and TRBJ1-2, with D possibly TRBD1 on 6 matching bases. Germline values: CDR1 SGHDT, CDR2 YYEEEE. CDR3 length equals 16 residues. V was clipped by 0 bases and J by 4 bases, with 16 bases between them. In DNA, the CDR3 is TGTGCCAGCAGCTTGGGCATACAGGGTCTCGGCTATGGCTACACCTTC. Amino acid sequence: CASSLGIQGLGYGYTF.

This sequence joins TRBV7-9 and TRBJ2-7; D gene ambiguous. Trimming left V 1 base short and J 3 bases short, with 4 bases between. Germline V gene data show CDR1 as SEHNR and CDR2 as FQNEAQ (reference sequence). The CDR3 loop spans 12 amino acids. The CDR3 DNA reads TGTGCCAGCAGCTTAGGCGACTACGAGCAGTACTTC. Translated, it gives CASSLGDYEQYF.

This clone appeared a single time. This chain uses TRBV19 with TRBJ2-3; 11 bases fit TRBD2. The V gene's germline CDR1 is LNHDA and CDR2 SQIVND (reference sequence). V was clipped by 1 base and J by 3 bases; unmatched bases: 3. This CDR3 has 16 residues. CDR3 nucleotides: TGTGCCAGTAGTATAGGACTAGCGGGGCCTACAGATACGCAGTATTTT. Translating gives CASSIGLAGPTDTQYF.

The CDR3, as DNA: TGTGCCAGCAGCTTAGTGGTGGGGACGGTCCTTACCCAGTACTTC. Residues: CASSLVVGTVLTQYF. The V gene is TRBV7-9, the J gene TRBJ2-5; D tentatively reads TRBD1 or TRBD2 (5 bases each). This CDR3 region has 15 residues. Germline V CDR1 and CDR2: SEHNR, FQNEAQ (reference sequence). Trimming removed 1 base from V and 8 bases from J, with 17 bases in between. Full variable domain (missing parts from reference TRBV7-9 and TRBJ2-5): DTGVSQNPRHKITKRGQNVTFRCDPISEHNRLYWYRQTLGQGPEFLTYFQNEAQLEKSRLLSDRFSAERPKGSFSTLEIQRTEQGDSAMYLCASSLVVGTVLTQYFGPGTRLLVL.

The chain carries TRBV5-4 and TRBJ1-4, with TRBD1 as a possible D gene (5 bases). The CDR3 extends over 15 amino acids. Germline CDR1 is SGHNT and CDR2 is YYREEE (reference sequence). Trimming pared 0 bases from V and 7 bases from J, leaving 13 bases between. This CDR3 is CASSLGGVSAEKLFF. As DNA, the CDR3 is TGTGCCAGCAGCTTGGGGGGGGTAAGCGCTGAAAAACTGTTTTTT.

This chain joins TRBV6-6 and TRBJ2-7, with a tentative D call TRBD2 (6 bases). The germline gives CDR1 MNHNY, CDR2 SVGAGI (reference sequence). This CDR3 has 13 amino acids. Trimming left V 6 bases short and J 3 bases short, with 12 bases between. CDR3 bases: TGTGCCAGCAGACGAGGGACTTACTACGAGCAGTACTTC. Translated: CASRRGTYYEQYF.

Here the CDR3 reads CASSSLWDVSYEQYF. CDR3 coding DNA: TGTGCCAGCAGCTCGCTATGGGACGTCTCCTACGAGCAGTACTTC. The chain employs TRBV5-6 and TRBJ2-7; D could derive from TRBD1 or TRBD2 (5 bases each). The CDR3 totals 15 residues. Germline V gives CDR1 SGHDT, CDR2 YYEEEE. V lost 3 bases to trimming and J lost 0 bases, with 13 bases between them.

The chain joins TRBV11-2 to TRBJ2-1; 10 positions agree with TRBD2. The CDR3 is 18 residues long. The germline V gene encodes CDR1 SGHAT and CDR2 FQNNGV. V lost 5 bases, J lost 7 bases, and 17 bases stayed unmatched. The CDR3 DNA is TGTGCCAGCAGCATAGCCCTAAAACTAGCGGGGATCTCAAATGAGCAGTTCTTC. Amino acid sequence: CASSIALKLAGISNEQFF.

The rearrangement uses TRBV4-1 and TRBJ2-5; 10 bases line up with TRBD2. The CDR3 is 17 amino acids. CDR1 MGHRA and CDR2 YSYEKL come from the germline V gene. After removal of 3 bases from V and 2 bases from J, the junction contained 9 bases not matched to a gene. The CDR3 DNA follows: TGCGCCAGCAGCCATACTCCGGGACTAGCGTATCAAGAGACCCAGTACTTC. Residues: CASSHTPGLAYQETQYF.

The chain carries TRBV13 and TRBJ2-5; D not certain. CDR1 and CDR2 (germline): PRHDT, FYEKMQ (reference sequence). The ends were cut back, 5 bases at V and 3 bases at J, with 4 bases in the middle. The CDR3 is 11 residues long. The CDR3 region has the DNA TGTGCCAGCAGCAGCAAAGAGACCCAGTACTTC. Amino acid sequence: CASSSKETQYF. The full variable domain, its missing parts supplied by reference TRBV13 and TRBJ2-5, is AAGVIQSPRHLIKEKRETATLKCYPIPRHDTVYWYQQGPGQDPQFLISFYEKMQSDKGSIPDRFSAQQFSDYHSELNMSSLELGDSALYFCASSSKETQYFGPGTRLLVL.

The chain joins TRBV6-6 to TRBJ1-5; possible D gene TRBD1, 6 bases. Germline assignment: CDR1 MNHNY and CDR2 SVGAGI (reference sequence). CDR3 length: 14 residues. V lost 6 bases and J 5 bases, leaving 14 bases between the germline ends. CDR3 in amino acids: CASSSDRRDQPQHF. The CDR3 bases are TGTGCCAGCAGCTCAGACAGGAGGGATCAGCCCCAGCATTTT.

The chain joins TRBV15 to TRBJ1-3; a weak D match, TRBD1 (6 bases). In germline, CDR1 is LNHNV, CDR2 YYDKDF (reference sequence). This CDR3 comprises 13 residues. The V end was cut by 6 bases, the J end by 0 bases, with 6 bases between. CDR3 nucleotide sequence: TGTGCCACCAGGGACAGCTCTGGAAACACCATATATTTT. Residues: CATRDSSGNTIYF.

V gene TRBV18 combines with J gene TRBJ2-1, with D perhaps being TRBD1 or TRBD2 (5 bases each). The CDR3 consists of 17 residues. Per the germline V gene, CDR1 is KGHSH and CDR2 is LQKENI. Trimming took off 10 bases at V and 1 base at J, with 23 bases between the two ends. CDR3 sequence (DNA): TGTGCCACCCCCGGGAATCAGGGCGCAGGATCCTACAATGAGCAGTTCTTC. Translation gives CATPGNQGAGSYNEQFF.

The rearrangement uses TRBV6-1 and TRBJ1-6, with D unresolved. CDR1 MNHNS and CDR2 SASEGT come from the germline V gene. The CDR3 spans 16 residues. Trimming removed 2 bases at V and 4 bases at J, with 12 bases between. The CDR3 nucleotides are TGTGCCAGCAGTGAAAATTTACAGTTATATAATTCACCCCTCCACTTT. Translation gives CASSENLQLYNSPLHF.

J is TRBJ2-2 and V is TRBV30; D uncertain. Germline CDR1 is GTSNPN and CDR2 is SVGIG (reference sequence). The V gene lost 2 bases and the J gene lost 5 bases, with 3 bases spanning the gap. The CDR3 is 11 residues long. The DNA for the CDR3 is TGTGCCTGGAGTCCGACCGGGGAGCTGTTTTTT. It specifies CAWSPTGELFF. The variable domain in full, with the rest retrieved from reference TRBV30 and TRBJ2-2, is SQTIHQWPATLVQPVGSPLSLECTVEGTSNPNLYWYRQAAGRGLQLLFYSVGIGQISSEVPQNLSASRPQDRQFILSSKKLLLSDSGFYLCAWSPTGELFFGEGSRLTVL.

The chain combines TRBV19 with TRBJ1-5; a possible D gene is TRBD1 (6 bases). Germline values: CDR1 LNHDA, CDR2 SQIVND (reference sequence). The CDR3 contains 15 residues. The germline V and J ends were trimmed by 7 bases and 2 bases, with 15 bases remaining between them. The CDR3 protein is CASTFLEGGNQPQHF. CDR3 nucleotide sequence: TGTGCCAGTACATTCCTCGAGGGGGGCAATCAGCCCCAGCATTTT.

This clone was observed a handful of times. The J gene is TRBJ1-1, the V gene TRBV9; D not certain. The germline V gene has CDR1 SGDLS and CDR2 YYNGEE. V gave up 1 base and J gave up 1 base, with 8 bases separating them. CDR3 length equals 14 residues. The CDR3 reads CASSVSSQNTEAFF. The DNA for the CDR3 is TGTGCCAGCAGCGTAAGCAGCCAGAACACTGAAGCTTTCTTT.

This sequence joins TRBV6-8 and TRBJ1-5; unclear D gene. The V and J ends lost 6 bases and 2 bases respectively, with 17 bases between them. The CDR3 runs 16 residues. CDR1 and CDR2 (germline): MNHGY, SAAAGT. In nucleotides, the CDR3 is TGTGCCAGCAGAGGGCAAGGAACGATTGGCAATCAGCCCCAGCATTTT. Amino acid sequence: CASRGQGTIGNQPQHF.

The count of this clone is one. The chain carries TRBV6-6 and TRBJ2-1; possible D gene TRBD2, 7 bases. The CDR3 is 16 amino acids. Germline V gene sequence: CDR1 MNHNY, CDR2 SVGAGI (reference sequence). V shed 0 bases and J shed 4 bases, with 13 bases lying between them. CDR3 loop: CASSYSIGGGYNEQFF. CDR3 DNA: TGTGCCAGCAGTTACTCGATAGGGGGGGGGTACAATGAGCAGTTCTTC.

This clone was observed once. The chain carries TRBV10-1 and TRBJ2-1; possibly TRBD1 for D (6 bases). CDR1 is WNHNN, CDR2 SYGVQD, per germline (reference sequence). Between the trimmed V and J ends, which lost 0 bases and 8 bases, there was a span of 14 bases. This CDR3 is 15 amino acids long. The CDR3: CASSESGAILDEQFF. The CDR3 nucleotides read TGCGCCAGCAGTGAGTCGGGGGCGATTTTGGATGAGCAGTTCTTC.

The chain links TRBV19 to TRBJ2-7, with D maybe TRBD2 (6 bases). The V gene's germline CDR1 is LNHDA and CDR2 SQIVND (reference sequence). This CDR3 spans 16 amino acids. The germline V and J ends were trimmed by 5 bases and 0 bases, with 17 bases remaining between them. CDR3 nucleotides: TGTGCCAGTAGTGTCAAACCGGGACTCAGCTCCTACGAGCAGTACTTC. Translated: CASSVKPGLSSYEQYF.